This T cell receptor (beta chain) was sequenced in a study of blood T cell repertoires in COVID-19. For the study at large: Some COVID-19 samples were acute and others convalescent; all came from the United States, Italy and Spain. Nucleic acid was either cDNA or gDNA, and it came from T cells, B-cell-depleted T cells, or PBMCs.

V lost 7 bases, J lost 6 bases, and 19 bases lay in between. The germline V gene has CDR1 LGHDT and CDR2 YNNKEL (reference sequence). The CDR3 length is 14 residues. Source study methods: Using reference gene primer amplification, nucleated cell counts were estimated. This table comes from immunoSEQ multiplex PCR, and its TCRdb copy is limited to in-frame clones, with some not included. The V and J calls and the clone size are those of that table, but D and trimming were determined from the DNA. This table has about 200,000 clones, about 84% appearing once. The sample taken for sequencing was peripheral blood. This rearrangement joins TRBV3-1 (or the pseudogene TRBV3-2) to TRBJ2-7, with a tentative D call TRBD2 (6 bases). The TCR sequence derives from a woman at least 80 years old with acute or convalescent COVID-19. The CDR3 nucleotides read TGTGCCAGCACCCGAGGCCTGGGGGGTGGCGAGCAGTACTTC. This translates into CASTRGLGGGEQYF.